This T cell receptor (beta chain) was recorded in a study of regulatory T cells in long-lasting Graves disease. This clonotype was observed a single time. Arm-PCR of CDR3 regions with iRepertoire HTBI primers generated TCR beta libraries. TCRdb re-called the multiplex PCR reads through MiXCR, storing one row per CDR3 protein. The sample lists 450,000 to 650,000 distinct CDR3 sequences, 15% to 20% occurring once. Time point meaning: newly diagnosed GD, antithyroid drugs for less than 3 months. After RNA was extracted from PBMCs, the TCR library was made from it. Per germline, CDR1 KGHSH and CDR2 LQKENI. The CDR3 runs 16 residues. Trimming left V 6 bases short and J 1 base short, with 13 bases between. The sample also formed part of further work on T cells in Graves' hyperthyroidism and ophthalmopathy.

This TCR was recovered from a woman aged 35-65 years with Graves disease. J is TRBJ2-6 and V is TRBV18, with D uncertain. Sample: peripheral blood mononuclear cells (PBMCs), taken at new diagnosis, from a patient treated with antithyroid drugs. The CDR3 loop reads CASSPTTRSGANVLTF. DNA of the CDR3: TGTGCCAGCTCCCCTACCACCAGGTCTGGGGCCAACGTCCTGACTTTC.